This T cell receptor beta chain is from a study of Ad26.COV2.S vaccination and SARS-CoV-2 variants. Whole-study context: By the intramuscular route, Ad26.COV2.S was given once, or twice 56 days apart.

The treatment is: around 19 received Ad26.COV2.S at low or high dose, single or two shots; several received placebo; per-sample allocation not given. Vaccine and placebo recipients were sampled on day 63 after the first injection. This CDR3 is built from 14 residues. Germline values: CDR1 SGDLS, CDR2 YYNGEE. The junction had 5 bases not matched to a gene; V was cut back by 0 bases and J by 9 bases. Study-level findings and limits: Vaccine and placebo recipients had similar non-spike TCR breadth.

About this clone: Antigen unknown.

Clones were read by immunoSEQ multiplex PCR, and TCRdb kept only the in-frame ones, dropping some. Of about 400,000 clones listed, approximately 92% are singletons. Sequenced material: peripheral blood, taken in a trial of Ad26.COV2.S vaccine versus placebo. The receptor was isolated from a person aged 18-65 years who received the Ad26.COV2.S COVID-19 vaccine or a placebo. V is TRBV9 and J is TRBJ2-1, with 8 bases fitting TRBD1. The CDR3 loop is CASSVGDRGSEQFF. Written as DNA, the CDR3 is TGTGCCAGCAGCGTAGGAGACAGGGGAAGTGAGCAGTTCTTC.